The 26 T cell receptor beta chains below were found in one sample sequenced in a study of molecular identifiers for immune sequencing clone quantification. TCRdb passed the PCR reads through MiXCR, listing each CDR3 protein once. The table records a few hundred thousand distinct CDR3 sequences, 24% of them present only once. Sequenced: naive CD8+ T cells from blood, with Jurkat cell RNA spiked in. Subset in this sample: FACS-sorted CD8+CD4-CCR7+CD45RA+ naive T cells. These receptors were collected from a human donor in good health. Some libraries in this study had Jurkat cell RNA spiked in.

In its sample, this clonotype was seen many times. V is TRBV7-3 and J is TRBJ2-7, with 8 bases fitting TRBD1. There are 15 residues in the CDR3. CDR1 and CDR2 from the germline V gene are SGHTA and FQGTGA. With 4 bases clipped from V and 2 bases from J, the junction kept 7 bases outside the gene matches. As DNA, the CDR3 is TGTGCCAGCAGCTCGGCGACAGGGGAGGCCTACGAGCAGTACTTC. Its translation is CASSSATGEAYEQYF. The entire variable domain, with the rest obtained from reference TRBV7-3 and TRBJ2-7, is as follows: GAGVSQTPSNKVTEKGKYVELRCDPISGHTALYWYRQSLGQGPEFLIYFQGTGAADDSGLPNDRFFAVRPEGSVSTLKIQRTERGDSAVYLCASSSATGEAYEQYFGPGTRLTVT.

Many counts were recorded for this clonotype. The V and J genes are TRBV7-2 and TRBJ2-3; D is uncertain. Per germline, CDR1 SGHTA and CDR2 FQGNSA. The CDR3 runs 14 residues. V lost 8 bases, J lost 0 bases, and 12 bases lay in between. Here the CDR3 DNA reads TGTGCCAGCCTGGACGGATCTAGCACAGATACGCAGTATTTT. Its translation: CASLDGSSTDTQYF.

This clonotype was detected many times. V usage is TRBV29-1 and J usage is TRBJ1-1, with TRBD1 as a possible D gene (6 bases). From germline, CDR1 is SQVTM and CDR2 ANQGSEA. The CDR3 runs 12 residues. Trimming left V 6 bases short and J 0 bases short, with 8 bases between. CDR3 sequence: CSVQGMNTEAFF. In DNA form, the CDR3 reads TGCAGCGTACAGGGTATGAACACTGAAGCTTTCTTT.

This clonotype was seen many times. This chain joins TRBV7-6 and TRBJ2-1; possible D gene TRBD2, 5 bases. The length of the CDR3 is 14 residues. Germline V CDR1 and CDR2: SGHVS, FNYEAQ. V lost 2 bases and J lost 8, with 13 bases in between. The CDR3 here is CASSLLYEGDEQFF. Written as DNA, the CDR3 is TGTGCCAGCAGCTTATTATATGAGGGCGATGAGCAGTTCTTC. Together with reference TRBV7-6 and TRBJ2-1, the CDR3 gives the full variable domain: GAGVSQSPRYKVTKRGQDVALRCDPISGHVSLYWYRQALGQGPEFLTYFNYEAQQDKSGLPNDRFSAERPEGSISTLTIQRTEQRDSAMYRCASSLLYEGDEQFFGPGTRLTVL.

The V and J genes are TRBV13 and TRBJ2-5, with D possibly matching TRBD1 (6 bases). Germline V CDR1 and CDR2: PRHDT, FYEKMQ (reference sequence). The V end was cut by 5 bases, the J end by 4 bases, with 17 bases between. This CDR3 has 15 amino acids. The CDR3 protein is CASSPWTEDRETQYF. The CDR3 coding sequence is TGTGCCAGCAGCCCATGGACAGAAGATAGAGAGACCCAGTACTTC.

This clonotype was seen ten or more times. The rearrangement joins TRBV9 to TRBJ1-1, with 8 bases that match TRBD1. CDR1 is SGDLS and CDR2 is YYNGEE in the germline V gene. Unmatched junction bases numbered 10, after V lost 0 bases and J lost 6 bases. This CDR3 is 16 amino acids long. This CDR3 reads CASSVDVTGGTAEAFF. Written as DNA, the CDR3 is TGTGCCAGCAGCGTAGATGTTACAGGGGGGACCGCTGAAGCTTTCTTT.

In this sample, this clonotype turned up many times. This chain connects TRBV7-6 to TRBJ2-3; 9 nucleotides line up with TRBD1. This CDR3 is 16 amino acids long. CDR1 and CDR2 from the germline V gene are SGHVS and FNYEAQ. V lost 5 bases and J lost 0; bases outside the gene matches: 6. DNA for the CDR3: TGTGCCAGCAGCGCTACAGGGGGCCGAAGCACAGATACGCAGTATTTT. This gives the protein CASSATGGRSTDTQYF.

This clonotype has ten or more counts. The rearrangement joins TRBV15 to TRBJ2-5; D remains ambiguous. Germline CDR1 and CDR2: LNHNV and YYDKDF (reference sequence). Trimming removed 4 bases from V and 3 bases from J, with 6 bases in between. The CDR3 is 12 residues long. CDR3 sequence reads: CATSKLEETQYF. The CDR3 DNA follows: TGTGCCACCAGCAAGTTAGAAGAGACCCAGTACTTC.

This clonotype was counted only a few times. The chain recombines TRBV20-1 with TRBJ2-7; TRBD1 might be the D (6 bases). Germline CDR1 DFQATT, CDR2 SNEGSKA (reference sequence). V was clipped by 3 bases and J by 5 bases, with 11 bases between them. This CDR3 has 12 amino acids. Here the CDR3 DNA reads TGCAGTGCTAGTCCACAGGGCCACGAGCAGTACTTC. Encoded protein: CSASPQGHEQYF.

This clonotype was seen a few times. The chain employs TRBV12-3 or TRBV12-4 and TRBJ2-2; tentatively, D is TRBD2 (5 bases). With 5 bases removed from V and 8 bases from J, the gap between germline ends came to 18 bases. This CDR3 region has 15 residues. Here the CDR3 DNA reads TGTGCCAGCAGTCCACGGGATAGCTGGACGGGGGAGCTGTTTTTT. Amino acid sequence: CASSPRDSWTGELFF.

This clonotype was observed a handful of times. In DNA, the CDR3 is TGCAGTGCTAGAGGTAGTGATAGATACGAGCAGTACTTC. Its translation is CSARGSDRYEQYF. V gene TRBV20-1 combines with J gene TRBJ2-7; unclear D gene. The ends were cut back, 1 base at V and 4 bases at J, with 11 bases in the middle. Per germline, CDR1 DFQATT and CDR2 SNEGSKA (reference sequence). The CDR3 runs to 13 residues.

This clonotype appeared many times. The rearrangement uses TRBV4-1 and TRBJ2-7; TRBD1 agrees at 9 bases. After removal of 3 bases from V and 4 bases from J, the junction contained 7 bases not matched to a gene. This CDR3 comprises 15 residues. The germline gives CDR1 MGHRA, CDR2 YSYEKL. The CDR3 DNA reads as TGCGCCAGCAGCCAGGCCGGGACAGGGCGTTACGAGCAGTACTTC. Protein sequence: CASSQAGTGRYEQYF.

This clonotype has just a few counts. The V gene is TRBV13, the J gene TRBJ2-4; D unresolved. The germline V gene has CDR1 PRHDT and CDR2 FYEKMQ (reference sequence). V was clipped by 0 bases and J by 3 bases, with 9 bases between them. The length of the CDR3 is 15 residues. CDR3: CASSLGGLGKNIQYF. For the CDR3, the DNA is TGTGCCAGCAGCTTAGGAGGGTTGGGCAAAAACATTCAGTACTTC.

This clonotype was counted a few times. The gene calls are TRBV27 and TRBJ2-7, with 11 bases fitting TRBD1. Losses at the gene ends were 7 bases for V and 5 bases for J; bases not matched to a gene: 7. CDR1 is MNHEY and CDR2 is SMNVEV in the germline V gene (reference sequence). The length of the CDR3 is 14 residues. The chain's CDR3 is CASTGTGGVDEQYF. As DNA, the CDR3 is TGTGCCAGCACCGGGACAGGGGGTGTCGACGAGCAGTACTTC.

The chain has TRBV30 and TRBJ2-3; TRBD2 matches at 12 bases. The CDR3 is 15 residues long. V shed 8 bases and J 3 bases; nucleotides not matched to a gene: 9. Germline CDR1 is GTSNPN and CDR2 is SVGIG (reference sequence). The CDR3 DNA is TGTGCCCGGGAAGGACTAGCGGGACTGACAGATACGCAGTATTTT. Amino acid sequence: CAREGLAGLTDTQYF.

In its sample, this clonotype was seen many times. The rearrangement links TRBV28 to TRBJ2-7; no firm D call. Germline V lookup: CDR1 MDHEN, CDR2 SYDVKM. The germline V and J ends were trimmed by 6 bases and 3 bases, with 15 bases remaining between them. CDR3 size: 14 residues. DNA for the CDR3: TGTGCCAGCAGATCACGGGCAGCGATCTACGAGCAGTACTTC. Translating gives CASRSRAAIYEQYF.

This clonotype appeared many times. The V and J genes are TRBV28 and TRBJ1-1; no firm D call. The CDR3 totals 13 residues. V lost 5 bases and J lost 0, with 7 bases in between. The germline gives CDR1 MDHEN, CDR2 SYDVKM. CDR3 DNA: TGTGCCAGCAGTCCCGCAATGAACACTGAAGCTTTCTTT. Residues: CASSPAMNTEAFF.

This sequence joins TRBV20-1 and TRBJ2-3, with 15 bases matching TRBD2. The V gene's germline CDR1 is DFQATT and CDR2 SNEGSKA (reference sequence). CDR3 length: 19 residues. V trimming: 6 bases; J trimming: 0 bases; junction bases outside the gene matches: 13. The CDR3 protein is CSARQLGLAGGPSTDTQYF. The CDR3 bases are TGCAGTGCCCGGCAGCTGGGACTAGCGGGGGGCCCTAGCACAGATACGCAGTATTTT.

The chain has TRBV9 and TRBJ2-7; D unresolved. Trimming cost V 4 bases and J 9 bases, with 26 bases left between them. Germline V gene lookup returns CDR1 SGDLS and CDR2 YYNGEE. CDR3 size: 16 residues. DNA of the CDR3: TGTGCCAGCAGCCCTCGGACCCAGGCGCAGAGATCGGGGCAGTACTTC. Translation gives CASSPRTQAQRSGQYF.

The chain links TRBV7-6 to TRBJ1-4, with D tentatively TRBD1 (5 bases). From germline, CDR1 is SGHVS and CDR2 FNYEAQ. This CDR3 comprises 16 residues. Trimming removed 5 bases from V and 1 base from J, with 14 bases in between. The CDR3 sequence: CASSEFGAQTNEKLFF. The DNA for the CDR3 is TGTGCCAGCAGCGAATTCGGGGCCCAAACTAATGAAAAACTGTTTTTT.

The chain employs TRBV7-9 and TRBJ2-7; D may match TRBD1 or TRBD2 (5 bases each). Germline V lookup: CDR1 SEHNR, CDR2 FQNEAQ (reference sequence). The CDR3 runs 15 residues. V lost 5 bases, J lost 0 bases, and 14 bases lay in between. The CDR3 DNA reads TGTGCCAGCAGCCCCCGGGACCCGAGCTCCTACGAGCAGTACTTC. It specifies CASSPRDPSSYEQYF.

On this clonotype itself: A single base separates this from a much larger clone, so it may be a read error. The V gene is TRBV7-9, the J gene TRBJ1-1; D unresolved. Germline loops: CDR1 SEHNR, CDR2 FQNEAQ (reference sequence). The length of the CDR3 is 13 residues. CDR3 DNA sequence: TGTGCCAGCGGCTTATTCGGAGACACTGAAGCTTTCTTT. Amino acids: CASGLFGDTEAFF.

With regard to this clonotype: Germline and junction disagree at one end, which may indicate a read error. The chain uses TRBV7-8 and TRBJ1-5; D remains unclear. In germline, CDR1 is SGHVS, CDR2 FQNEAQ. The CDR3 length is 15 residues. DNA of the CDR3: TGTGCGAGCAGCATATCAGTGGGAGGCTATCAGCCCCAGCATTTT. This translates into CASSISVGGYQPQHF.

This chain joins TRBV7-9 and TRBJ2-1; 7 bases fit TRBD1. The germline CDR1 and CDR2 sequences are SEHNR and FQNEAQ (reference sequence). This CDR3 comprises 15 residues. V dropped 5 bases and J dropped 9; count of bases not matched to a gene: 13. The CDR3 here is CASSLHRGALAEQFF. The CDR3 DNA follows: TGTGCCAGCAGCCTCCACAGGGGAGCGCTTGCTGAGCAGTTCTTC.

V gene TRBV27 combines with J gene TRBJ2-7, with D possibly called TRBD1 or TRBD2 (5 bases each). Germline V gene sequence: CDR1 MNHEY, CDR2 SMNVEV (reference sequence). The V gene lost 5 bases and the J gene lost 1 base, with 18 bases spanning the gap. This CDR3 region has 16 residues. The CDR3 region has the DNA TGTGCCAGCAGTCCAGTAGCGTGGGGCTATTCCTACGAGCAGTACTTC. It specifies CASSPVAWGYSYEQYF.

Points on this clonotype: A much larger clone is a single base away; this may be a read error. V usage is TRBV7-3 and J usage is TRBJ1-5; D is undetermined. V was trimmed by 5 bases and J by 7 bases, leaving 9 bases between them. This CDR3 contains 12 residues. Germline-derived CDR1 and CDR2 are SGHTA and FQGTGA. The DNA for the CDR3 is TGTGCCAGCAGCACAAGGGCCCAGCCCCAGCATTTT. It encodes CASSTRAQPQHF.